The text below deals with one T cell receptor (beta chain). Each CDR3 protein is one row after TCRdb ran MiXCR on the RT-PCR reads. The sample records about 680,000 distinct CDR3 sequences, 13% to 15% being singletons. This CDR3 is 15 amino acids long. V was clipped by 5 bases and J by 4 bases; unmatched bases: 8. Germline values: CDR1 SGHTA, CDR2 FQGNSA. This clonotype was sampled from a female donor in good health, serving as a healthy control. This rearrangement joins TRBV7-2 to TRBJ2-1, with 7 bases fitting TRBD1. The sample taken for sequencing was memory CD4+ T cells from blood. CDR3 sequence: CASSRGQRQYNEQFF. The CDR3 nucleotides read TGTGCCAGCAGCCGGGGACAGCGACAATACAATGAGCAGTTCTTC.